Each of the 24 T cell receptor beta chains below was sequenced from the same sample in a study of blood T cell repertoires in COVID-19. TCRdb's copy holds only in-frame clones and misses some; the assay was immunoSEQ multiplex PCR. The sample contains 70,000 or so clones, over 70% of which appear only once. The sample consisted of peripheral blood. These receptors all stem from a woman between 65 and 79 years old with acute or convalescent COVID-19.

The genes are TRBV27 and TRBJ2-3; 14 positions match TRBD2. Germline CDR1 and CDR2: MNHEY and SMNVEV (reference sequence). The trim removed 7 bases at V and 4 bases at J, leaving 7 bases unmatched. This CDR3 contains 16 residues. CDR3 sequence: CASTLGLAGAADTQYF. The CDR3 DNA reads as TGTGCCAGCACTCTGGGACTAGCGGGAGCGGCAGATACGCAGTATTTT.

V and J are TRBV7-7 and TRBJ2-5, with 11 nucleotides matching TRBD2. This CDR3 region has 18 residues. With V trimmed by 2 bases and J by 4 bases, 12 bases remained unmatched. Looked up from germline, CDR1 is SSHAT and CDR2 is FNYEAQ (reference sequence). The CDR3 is CASSLTVSGGAVLETQYF. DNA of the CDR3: TGTGCCAGCAGCTTAACGGTTAGCGGGGGGGCCGTATTAGAGACCCAGTACTTC.

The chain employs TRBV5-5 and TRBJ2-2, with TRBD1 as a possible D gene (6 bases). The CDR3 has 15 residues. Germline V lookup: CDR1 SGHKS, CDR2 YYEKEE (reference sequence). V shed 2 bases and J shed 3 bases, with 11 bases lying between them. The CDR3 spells CASSFTGSDTGELFF. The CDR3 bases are TGTGCCAGCAGCTTTACAGGGTCGGACACCGGGGAGCTGTTTTTT.

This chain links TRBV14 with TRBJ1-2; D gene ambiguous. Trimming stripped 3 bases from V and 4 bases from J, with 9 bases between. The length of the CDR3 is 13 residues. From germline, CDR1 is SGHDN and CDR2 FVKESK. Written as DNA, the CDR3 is TGTGCCAGCAGCCAGCGAGGAGGCTATGGCTACACCTTC. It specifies CASSQRGGYGYTF.

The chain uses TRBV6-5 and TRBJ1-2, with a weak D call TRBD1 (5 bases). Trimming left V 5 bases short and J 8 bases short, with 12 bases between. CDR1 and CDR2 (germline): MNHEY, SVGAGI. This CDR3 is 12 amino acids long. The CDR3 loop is CASSPGMGGYTF. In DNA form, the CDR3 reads TGTGCCAGCAGTCCAGGGATGGGGGGCTACACCTTC.

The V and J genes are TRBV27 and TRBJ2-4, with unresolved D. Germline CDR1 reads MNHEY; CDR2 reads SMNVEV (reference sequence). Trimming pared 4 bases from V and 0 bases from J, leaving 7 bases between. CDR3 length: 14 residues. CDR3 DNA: TGTGCCAGCAGTTCCCTCCTAGCCAAAAACATTCAGTACTTC. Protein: CASSSLLAKNIQYF.

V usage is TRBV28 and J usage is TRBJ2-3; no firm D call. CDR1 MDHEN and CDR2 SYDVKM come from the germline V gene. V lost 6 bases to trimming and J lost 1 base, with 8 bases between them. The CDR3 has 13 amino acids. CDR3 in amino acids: CASRGEGTDTQYF. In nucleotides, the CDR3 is TGTGCCAGCAGGGGTGAGGGCACAGATACGCAGTATTTT.

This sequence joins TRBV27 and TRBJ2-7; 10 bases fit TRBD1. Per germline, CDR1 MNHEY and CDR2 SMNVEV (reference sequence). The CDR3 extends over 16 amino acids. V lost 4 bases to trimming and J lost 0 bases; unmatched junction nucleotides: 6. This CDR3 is CASSSLTGGTSYEQYF. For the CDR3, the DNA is TGTGCCAGCAGTTCTTTGACAGGGGGCACCTCCTACGAGCAGTACTTC.

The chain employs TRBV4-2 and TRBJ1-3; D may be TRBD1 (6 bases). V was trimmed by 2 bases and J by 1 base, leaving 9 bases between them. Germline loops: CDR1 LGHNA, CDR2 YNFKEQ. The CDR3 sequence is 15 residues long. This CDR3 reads CASSQSGASGNTIYF. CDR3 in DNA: TGTGCCAGCAGCCAATCAGGGGCATCTGGAAACACCATATATTTT.

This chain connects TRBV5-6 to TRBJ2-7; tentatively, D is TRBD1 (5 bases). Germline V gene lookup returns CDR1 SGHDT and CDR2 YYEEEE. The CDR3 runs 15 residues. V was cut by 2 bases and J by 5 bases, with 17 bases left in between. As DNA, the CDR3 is TGTGCCAGCAGCTTAACCCAGGGAATCCTGAACGAGCAGTACTTC. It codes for CASSLTQGILNEQYF.

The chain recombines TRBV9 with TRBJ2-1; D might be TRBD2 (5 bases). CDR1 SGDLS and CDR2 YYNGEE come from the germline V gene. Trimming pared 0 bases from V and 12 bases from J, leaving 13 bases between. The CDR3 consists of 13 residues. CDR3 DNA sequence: TGTGCCAGCAGCGTAGAAATGGACTCAGGGCAGTTCTTC. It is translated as CASSVEMDSGQFF. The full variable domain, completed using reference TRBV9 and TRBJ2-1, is DSGVTQTPKHLITATGQRVTLRCSPRSGDLSVYWYQQSLDQGLQFLIQYYNGEERAKGNILERFSAQQFPDLHSELNLSSLELGDSALYFCASSVEMDSGQFFGPGTRLTVL.

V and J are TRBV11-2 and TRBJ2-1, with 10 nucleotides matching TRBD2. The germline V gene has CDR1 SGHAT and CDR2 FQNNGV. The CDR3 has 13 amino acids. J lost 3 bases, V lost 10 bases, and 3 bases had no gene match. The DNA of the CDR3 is TGTGCCATCGTAGCGGGAGGCTACAATGAGCAGTTCTTC. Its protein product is CAIVAGGYNEQFF.

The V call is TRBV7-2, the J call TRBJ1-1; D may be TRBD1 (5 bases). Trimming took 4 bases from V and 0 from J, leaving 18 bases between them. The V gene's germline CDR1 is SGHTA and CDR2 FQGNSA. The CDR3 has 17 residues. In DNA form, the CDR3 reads TGTGCCAGCAGCTCCCCGAAGGGGAACATAATGAACACTGAAGCTTTCTTT. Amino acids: CASSSPKGNIMNTEAFF. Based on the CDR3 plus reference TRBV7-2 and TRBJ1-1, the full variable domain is GAGVSQSPSNKVTEKGKDVELRCDPISGHTALYWYRQSLGQGLEFLIYFQGNSAPDKSGLPSDRFSAERTGGSVSTLTIQRTQQEDSAVYLCASSSPKGNIMNTEAFFGQGTRLTVV.

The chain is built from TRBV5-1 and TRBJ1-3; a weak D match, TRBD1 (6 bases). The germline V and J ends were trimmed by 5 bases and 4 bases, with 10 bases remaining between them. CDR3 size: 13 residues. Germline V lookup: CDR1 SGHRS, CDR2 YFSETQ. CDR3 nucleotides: TGCGCCAGCAGTACAGGGTCCGGAAACACCATATATTTT. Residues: CASSTGSGNTIYF.

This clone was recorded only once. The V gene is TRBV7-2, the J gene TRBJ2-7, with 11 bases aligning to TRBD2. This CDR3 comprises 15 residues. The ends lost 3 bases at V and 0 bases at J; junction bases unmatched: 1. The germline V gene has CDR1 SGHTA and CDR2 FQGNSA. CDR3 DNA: TGTGCCAGCAGCTTTGGGACTAGCGGCTCCTACGAGCAGTACTTC. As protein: CASSFGTSGSYEQYF.

The CDR3 reads CSVEGGHGSYEQYF. Here the CDR3 DNA reads TGCAGCGTTGAAGGGGGCCACGGCTCCTACGAGCAGTACTTC. The chain joins TRBV29-1 to TRBJ2-7; D is perhaps TRBD1 (5 bases). The germline V gene encodes CDR1 SQVTM and CDR2 ANQGSEA. This CDR3 spans 14 amino acids. Trimming left V 1 base short and J 0 bases short, with 10 bases between.

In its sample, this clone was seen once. The CDR3 here is CASRRSGGANVLTF. The CDR3 DNA is TGTGCCAGCAGGCGAAGCGGTGGGGCCAACGTCCTGACTTTC. This chain links TRBV2 with TRBJ2-6; D perhaps matches TRBD2 (5 bases). Germline V gene data show CDR1 as SNHLY and CDR2 as FYNNEI. The germline V and J ends were trimmed by 6 bases and 3 bases, with 9 bases remaining between them. CDR3 length: 14 amino acids.

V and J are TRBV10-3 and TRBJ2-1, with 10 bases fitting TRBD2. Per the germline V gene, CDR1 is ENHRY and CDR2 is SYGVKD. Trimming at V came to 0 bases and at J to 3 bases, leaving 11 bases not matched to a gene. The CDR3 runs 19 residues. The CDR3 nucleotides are TGTGCCATCAGTGAGTCGGTCCTAGCGGGAGTCGGCAACTACAATGAGCAGTTCTTC. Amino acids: CAISESVLAGVGNYNEQFF.

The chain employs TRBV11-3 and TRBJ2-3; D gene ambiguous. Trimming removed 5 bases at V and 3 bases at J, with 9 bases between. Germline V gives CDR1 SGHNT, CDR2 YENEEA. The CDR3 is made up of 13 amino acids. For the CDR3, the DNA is TGTGCCAGCAGCCCCCGAGGAACAGATACGCAGTATTTT. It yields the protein CASSPRGTDTQYF.

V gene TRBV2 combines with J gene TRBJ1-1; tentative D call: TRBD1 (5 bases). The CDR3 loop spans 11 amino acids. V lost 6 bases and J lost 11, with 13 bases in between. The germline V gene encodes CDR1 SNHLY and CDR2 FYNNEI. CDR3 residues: CASSISSGAFF. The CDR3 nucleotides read TGTGCCAGCAGCATTTCTTCAGGGGCTTTCTTT.

The CDR3 bases are TGTGCCAGCAGCATCCTGACAGGGCCGTCCTCCTACGAGCAGTACTTC. This gives the protein CASSILTGPSSYEQYF. This chain links TRBV6-6 with TRBJ2-7, with 7 positions matching TRBD1. The J segment lost 0 bases and the V segment lost 6 bases, leaving 11 bases of the junction unmatched. The CDR3 totals 16 residues. Germline CDR1 and CDR2: MNHNY and SVGAGI (reference sequence).

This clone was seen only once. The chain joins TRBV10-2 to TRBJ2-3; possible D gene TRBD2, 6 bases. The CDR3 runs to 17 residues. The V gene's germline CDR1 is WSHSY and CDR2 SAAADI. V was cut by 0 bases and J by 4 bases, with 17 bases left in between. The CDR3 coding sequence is TGCGCCAGCAGTGAGTCGAAAGTGGCGGGATCTGCAGATACGCAGTATTTT. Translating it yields CASSESKVAGSADTQYF.

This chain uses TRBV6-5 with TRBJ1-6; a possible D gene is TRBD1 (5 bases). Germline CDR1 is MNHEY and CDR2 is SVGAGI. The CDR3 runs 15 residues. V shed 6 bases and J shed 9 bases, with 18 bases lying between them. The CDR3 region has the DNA TGTGCCAGCAGGGAGAAGGGGCAGGGAGGTTCACCCCTCCACTTT. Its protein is CASREKGQGGSPLHF.

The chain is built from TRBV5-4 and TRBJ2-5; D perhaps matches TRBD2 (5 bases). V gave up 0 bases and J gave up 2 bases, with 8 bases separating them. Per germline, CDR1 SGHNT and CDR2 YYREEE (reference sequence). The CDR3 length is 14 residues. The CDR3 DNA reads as TGTGCCAGCAGCTTGGGACGGGGTCAAGAGACCCAGTACTTC. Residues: CASSLGRGQETQYF.